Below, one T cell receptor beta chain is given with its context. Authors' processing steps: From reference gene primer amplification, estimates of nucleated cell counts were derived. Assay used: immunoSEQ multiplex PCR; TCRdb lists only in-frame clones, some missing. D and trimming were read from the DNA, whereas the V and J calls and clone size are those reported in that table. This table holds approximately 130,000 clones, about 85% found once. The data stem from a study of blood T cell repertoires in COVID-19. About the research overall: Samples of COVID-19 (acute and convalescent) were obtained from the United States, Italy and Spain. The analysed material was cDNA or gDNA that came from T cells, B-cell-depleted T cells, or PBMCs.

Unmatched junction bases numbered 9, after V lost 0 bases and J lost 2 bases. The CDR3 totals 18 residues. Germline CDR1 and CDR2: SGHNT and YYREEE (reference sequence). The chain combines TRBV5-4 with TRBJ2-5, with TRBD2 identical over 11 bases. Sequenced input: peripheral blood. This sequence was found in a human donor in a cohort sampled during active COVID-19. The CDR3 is CASSLAGLAGGLQETQYF. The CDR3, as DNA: TGTGCCAGCAGCTTGGCCGGGCTAGCGGGGGGCCTACAAGAGACCCAGTACTTC.